This T cell receptor beta chain emerged from a study of neurological immune-mediated disorders. Template-switch 5'RACE cDNA synthesis added a 10-nucleotide unique molecular identifier. From 15-18 subjects, every sequencing run obtained over 190 million TCR-beta sequences. One entry per CDR3 protein, called by TCRdb with MiXCR from the 5' RACE reads. Of roughly 49,000 distinct CDR3 sequences in the sample, roughly 13% are singletons; the top ten hold approximately 9%. This clonotype occurred many times. Its antigen is as yet unknown. Study outcomes and limitations: The absence of shared CDR3 amino acid sequences among expanded clones across subjects suggests private repertoires in all groups.

The trim removed 4 bases at V and 4 bases at J, leaving 6 bases unmatched. Germline V gene sequence: CDR1 MNHEY, CDR2 SVGAGI. This CDR3 comprises 15 residues. Indicated time point: longitudinal time-point 3. The chain couples TRBV6-5 to TRBJ2-2; 7 nucleotides agree with TRBD1. Sequencing was performed on PBMCs. The origin of this receptor is a male donor with HTLV-1-associated myelopathy (HAM/TSP). CDR3 amino acids: CASSSDRDGTGELFF. The CDR3 nucleotides read TGTGCCAGCAGTTCCGACAGGGATGGCACCGGGGAGCTGTTTTTT.